The 32 T cell receptor beta chains below all came from one sample that was sequenced in a study of response to subunit inactivated influenza vaccine. TCRdb passed the RT-PCR reads through MiXCR, listing each CDR3 protein once. The data show roughly 670,000 distinct CDR3 sequences, 12% to 15% seen once. The specimen comprised PBMCs from blood, sampled roughly 15 days before vaccination. The receptors stem from a man in his forties or fifties who received an inactivated influenza vaccine.

The V call is TRBV20-1, the J call TRBJ2-7; D might be TRBD2 (6 bases). Trimming took 5 bases from V and 2 from J, leaving 16 bases between them. The CDR3 spans 14 residues. Germline-derived CDR1 and CDR2 are DFQATT and SNEGSKA (reference sequence). CDR3 nucleotides: TGCAGTGCTTTATCGGGACTCCGGACCTACGAGCAGTACTTC. Translation gives CSALSGLRTYEQYF.

This clonotype was seen a few times. This chain joins TRBV15 and TRBJ2-2; 7 bases agree with TRBD2. Germline assignment: CDR1 LNHNV and CDR2 YYDKDF (reference sequence). This CDR3 contains 16 residues. The J segment lost 4 bases and the V segment lost 0 bases, leaving 5 bases of the junction unmatched. The CDR3 region is CATSRENRGVTGELFF. In DNA, the CDR3 is TGTGCCACCAGCAGAGAAAACCGGGGGGTCACCGGGGAGCTGTTTTTT.

This clonotype has only a few counts. This chain connects TRBV12-3 or TRBV12-4 to TRBJ1-1; D unclear. The CDR3 has 13 amino acids. V was pared by 4 bases and J by 1 base, with 7 bases between. CDR3 amino acids: CASSYAANTEAFF. CDR3 DNA sequence: TGTGCCAGCAGTTACGCGGCGAACACTGAAGCTTTCTTT.

This clonotype was counted many times. CDR3 nucleotides: TGCGCCAGCAGCTTCGCTTTCGAGAATGAGCAGTTCTTC. This codes for CASSFAFENEQFF. This sequence joins TRBV5-1 and TRBJ2-1; D gene ambiguous. CDR3 length: 13 residues. Germline V lookup: CDR1 SGHRS, CDR2 YFSETQ. V shed 2 bases and J shed 7 bases, with 10 bases lying between them.

This chain uses TRBV5-5 with TRBJ2-7; a possible D gene is TRBD2 (5 bases). The ends were cut back, 4 bases at V and 3 bases at J, with 14 bases in the middle. CDR1 is SGHKS and CDR2 is YYEKEE in the germline V gene (reference sequence). This CDR3 comprises 14 residues. The DNA for the CDR3 is TGTGCCAGCAGCGCCGGGGTCGGAGGCTACGAGCAGTACTTC. It specifies CASSAGVGGYEQYF.

This clonotype was counted only a few times. The rearrangement joins TRBV20-1 to TRBJ2-1; the D gene is possibly TRBD1 (6 bases). Trimming took off 1 base at V and 10 bases at J, with 8 bases between the two ends. Germline V gene lookup returns CDR1 DFQATT and CDR2 SNEGSKA (reference sequence). The CDR3 consists of 11 residues. For the CDR3, the DNA is TGCAGTGCTAGAGGCGACAGGGAGCAGTTCTTC. This encodes CSARGDREQFF.

This clonotype appeared many times. V usage is TRBV12-3 or TRBV12-4 and J usage is TRBJ2-5, with 7 bases fitting TRBD1. After removal of 6 bases from V and 2 bases from J, the junction contained 3 bases not matched to a gene. The CDR3 runs 13 residues. The CDR3 here is CASRPGQQETQYF. For the CDR3, the DNA is TGTGCCAGCAGACCGGGACAGCAAGAGACCCAGTACTTC.

The chain employs TRBV5-5 and TRBJ2-1; 12 bases are shared with TRBD1. Germline-derived CDR1 and CDR2 are SGHKS and YYEKEE (reference sequence). CDR3 length equals 15 residues. J was trimmed by 12 bases and V by 5 bases; bases with no gene match: 12. The CDR3 DNA sequence: TGTGCCAGCAGTCTACCGGGACAGGGGGCCTTAGCGCAGTTCTTC. Translating it yields CASSLPGQGALAQFF.

The table lists this clonotype with many counts. DNA of the CDR3: TGTGCCACCAGCAGGTACCGGGACAGGGGCTACGAGCAGTACTTC. Protein sequence: CATSRYRDRGYEQYF. The chain combines TRBV15 with TRBJ2-7; 10 bases match TRBD1. The CDR3 has 15 amino acids. Germline CDR1 reads LNHNV; CDR2 reads YYDKDF (reference sequence). Trimming at V came to 3 bases and at J to 3 bases, leaving 5 bases not matched to a gene.

For this clonotype: No DNA is shown, since the ends of the CDR3 on it are uncertain; the CDR3 is the one TCRdb lists. The genes are TRBV12-3 or TRBV12-4 and TRBJ1-1. From its first to its last residue, the CDR3 has 13 amino acids. Here the CDR3 reads CASSTSTSSGAFF.

This clonotype has a handful of counts. The chain uses TRBV7-6 and TRBJ1-4; D is unresolved. The germline gives CDR1 SGHVS, CDR2 FNYEAQ. V was clipped by 8 bases and J by 3 bases, with 13 bases between them. CDR3 length: 14 amino acids. The CDR3 sequence is CASREDTANEKLFF. CDR3 nucleotide sequence: TGTGCCAGCCGGGAAGATACAGCTAATGAAAAACTGTTTTTT.

This clonotype was counted at least ten times. The genes are TRBV27 and TRBJ2-1; TRBD2 matches at 9 bases. V shed 4 bases, J shed 7 bases, and the junction held 2 bases outside the gene matches. This CDR3 spans 13 amino acids. Germline assignment: CDR1 MNHEY and CDR2 SMNVEV (reference sequence). The CDR3 DNA reads TGTGCCAGCAGTTCTGGACTAGCGAATGAGCAGTTCTTC. It is translated as CASSSGLANEQFF.

The CDR3 DNA follows: TGTGCCACCAGAAGAATGAACACTGAAGCTTTCTTT. Its translation is CATRRMNTEAFF. The chain couples TRBV7-2 to TRBJ1-1; no reliable D call. The ends were cut back, 10 bases at V and 0 bases at J, with 9 bases in the middle. The CDR3 length is 12 residues. Germline V gene lookup returns CDR1 SGHTA and CDR2 FQGNSA.

This clonotype was counted many times. V and J are TRBV4-3 and TRBJ1-4, with D possibly TRBD1 on 5 matching bases. Germline V lookup: CDR1 LGHNA, CDR2 YSLEER. The CDR3 is made up of 15 amino acids. Trimming took 1 base from V and 8 from J, leaving 14 bases between them. CDR3 protein: CASSQAPGLGEKLFF. The CDR3 nucleotides read TGCGCCAGCAGCCAAGCTCCGGGGCTGGGGGAAAAACTGTTTTTT.

The sample holds a few counts of this clonotype. The genes are TRBV12-3 or TRBV12-4 and TRBJ1-1, with D tentatively TRBD1 (6 bases). V lost 6 bases to trimming and J lost 8 bases, with 10 bases between them. The CDR3 runs 11 residues. The CDR3 is CASRRTEEAFF. The CDR3 region has the DNA TGTGCCAGCAGGCGGACAGAGGAAGCTTTCTTT.

The chain carries TRBV20-1 and TRBJ2-7; 9 positions match TRBD1. V lost 6 bases to trimming and J lost 2 bases; unmatched junction nucleotides: 5. CDR1 and CDR2 (germline): DFQATT, SNEGSKA (reference sequence). CDR3 length equals 13 residues. The CDR3 DNA reads as TGCAGTGCAGGGGGACAGGGAACCTACGAGCAGTACTTC. Translation gives CSAGGQGTYEQYF.

V is TRBV6-2 or TRBV6-3 and J is TRBJ2-7; 10 bases line up with TRBD1. The junction had 6 bases not matched to a gene; V was cut back by 7 bases and J by 3 bases. From germline, CDR1 is MNHEY and CDR2 SVGEGT. This CDR3 contains 14 residues. In DNA, the CDR3 is TGTGCCAGCACCTTCGGGACAGGGGTCTACGAGCAGTACTTC. Encoded protein: CASTFGTGVYEQYF.

The V and J genes are TRBV12-3 or TRBV12-4 and TRBJ2-3; no definite D call. V lost 2 bases, J lost 2 bases, and 8 bases lay in between. The CDR3 spans 14 residues. For the CDR3, the DNA is TGTGCCAGCAGTTTATACAGCCTCACAGATACGCAGTATTTT. Its translation: CASSLYSLTDTQYF.

Here the CDR3 DNA reads TGTGCCAGCAGTACGGACACAGCAAGCACAGATACGCAGTATTTT. Its protein product is CASSTDTASTDTQYF. The chain links TRBV28 to TRBJ2-3; tentatively, D is TRBD1 (5 bases). Germline V CDR1 and CDR2: MDHEN, SYDVKM. The V and J ends lost 5 bases and 0 bases respectively, with 12 bases between them. The CDR3 contains 15 residues.

The chain employs TRBV6-1 and TRBJ2-1, with 16 bases lining up with TRBD2. The V and J ends lost 6 bases and 9 bases, in that order; junction bases with no gene match: 8. CDR3 size: 16 residues. Germline values: CDR1 MNHNS, CDR2 SASEGT. The CDR3 is CASREGTSGRDGEQFF. DNA for the CDR3: TGTGCCAGCAGGGAGGGGACTAGCGGGAGGGACGGTGAGCAGTTCTTC.

This clonotype was counted between two and nine times. The chain joins TRBV20-1 to TRBJ1-1, with TRBD1 matching 7 bases. V shed 4 bases, J shed 0 bases, and the junction held 5 bases outside the gene matches. The CDR3 runs to 14 residues. The germline gives CDR1 DFQATT, CDR2 SNEGSKA (reference sequence). CDR3 region: CSAIRQGVNTEAFF. As DNA, the CDR3 is TGCAGTGCTATTCGACAGGGTGTGAACACTGAAGCTTTCTTT.

A note on this clonotype: The germline gene is not matched at one end of the junction; a read error may be the cause. This chain joins TRBV29-1 and TRBJ2-3, with D possibly matching TRBD2 (6 bases). Germline V gene data show CDR1 as SQVTM and CDR2 as ANQGSEA. The CDR3 runs 16 residues. Here the CDR3 DNA reads TGCAGCCTTGAGGGAGCGACCGCGGGACTCACAGATACGCAGTATTTT. Translation: CSLEGATAGLTDTQYF.

This clonotype was recorded a few times. This chain connects TRBV9 to TRBJ2-2; 12 nucleotides line up with TRBD2. The CDR3 has 17 residues. Germline V gene data show CDR1 as SGDLS and CDR2 as YYNGEE. Unmatched junction bases numbered 10, after V lost 4 bases and J lost 6 bases. The CDR3 protein is CASSPRLAGVPAGELFF. DNA for the CDR3: TGTGCCAGCAGCCCTCGACTAGCGGGAGTCCCAGCCGGGGAGCTGTTTTTT.

V usage is TRBV7-2 and J usage is TRBJ2-1; weak D call: TRBD1 (6 bases). CDR1 is SGHTA, CDR2 FQGNSA, per germline. The CDR3 loop spans 17 amino acids. V was clipped by 1 base and J by 0 bases, with 13 bases between them. CDR3 residues: CASSLGPQGRSYNEQFF. The CDR3 DNA reads TGTGCCAGCAGCTTAGGTCCTCAGGGGCGCTCCTACAATGAGCAGTTCTTC.

A few counts support this clonotype. The CDR3 loop reads CASSQDRKTGRYEQYF. DNA for the CDR3: TGCGCCAGCAGCCAAGACCGGAAAACGGGGCGGTACGAGCAGTACTTC. The chain has TRBV4-1 and TRBJ2-7, with D perhaps being TRBD1 or TRBD2 (5 bases each). This CDR3 is built from 16 residues. The germline gives CDR1 MGHRA, CDR2 YSYEKL. With 0 bases removed from V and 4 bases from J, the gap between germline ends came to 16 bases.

This clonotype was found many times. The V gene is TRBV20-1, the J gene TRBJ2-6; D is uncertain. The CDR3 totals 15 residues. Deletions cut 0 bases from V and 4 bases from J, with 10 bases between. In germline, CDR1 is DFQATT, CDR2 SNEGSKA (reference sequence). The CDR3 sequence is CSARDRRSGANVLTF. CDR3 bases: TGCAGTGCTAGAGATCGTAGATCCGGGGCCAACGTCCTGACTTTC.

This chain connects TRBV19 to TRBJ2-7; 13 bases fit TRBD2. This CDR3 has 16 residues. J was trimmed by 6 bases and V by 5 bases; bases with no gene match: 10. In germline, CDR1 is LNHDA, CDR2 SQIVND (reference sequence). CDR3 sequence: CASSFSRLAGGAEQYF. The CDR3 nucleotides read TGTGCCAGTAGTTTCTCCCGACTAGCGGGAGGAGCCGAGCAGTACTTC.

The V call is TRBV20-1, the J call TRBJ1-3; D unclear. This CDR3 region has 13 residues. Trimming cost V 5 bases and J 0 bases, with 8 bases left between them. The germline V gene has CDR1 DFQATT and CDR2 SNEGSKA (reference sequence). CDR3 loop: CSAYTSSGNTIYF. The CDR3 DNA is TGCAGTGCTTATACAAGCTCTGGAAACACCATATATTTT.

The V and J genes are TRBV28 and TRBJ2-7; no clear D gene. The ends were cut back, 3 bases at V and 5 bases at J, with 17 bases in the middle. The V gene's germline CDR1 is MDHEN and CDR2 SYDVKM. The CDR3 runs to 15 residues. The CDR3 DNA sequence: TGTGCCAGCAGTTTGGTTTTGGGGTTATCCCACGAGCAGTACTTC. Residues: CASSLVLGLSHEQYF. Looking up the rest from reference TRBV28 and TRBJ2-7 gives the full variable domain: DVKVTQSSRYLVKRTGEKVFLECVQDMDHENMFWYRQDPGLGLRLIYFSYDVKMKEKGDIPEGYSVSREKKERFSLILESASTNQTSMYLCASSLVLGLSHEQYFGPGTRLTVT.

This chain joins TRBV5-1 and TRBJ2-7, with D possibly matching TRBD2 (5 bases). The CDR3 has 14 residues. CDR1 is SGHRS, CDR2 YFSETQ, per germline. V was clipped by 4 bases and J by 7 bases, with 18 bases between them. The CDR3 here is CASSVGSNRGEQYF. In nucleotides, the CDR3 is TGCGCCAGCAGCGTCGGATCAAATCGGGGAGAGCAGTACTTC. Using reference TRBV5-1 and TRBJ2-7 for the parts outside the CDR3, the full variable domain is KAGVTQTPRYLIKTRGQQVTLSCSPISGHRSVSWYQQTPGQGLQFLFEYFSETQRNKGNFPGRFSGRQFSNSRSEMNVSTLELGDSALYLCASSVGSNRGEQYFGPGTRLTVT.

This clonotype was detected ten times or more. In DNA, the CDR3 is TGTGCCAGCAGTCTACGATGGGGTATTGGACAAGAGACCCAGTACTTC. It codes for CASSLRWGIGQETQYF. J is TRBJ2-5 and V is TRBV12-3 or TRBV12-4; D remains unclear. This CDR3 is 16 amino acids long. The V and J ends lost 5 bases and 2 bases respectively, with 18 bases between them.

In its sample, this clonotype was seen a few times. The chain carries TRBV7-9 and TRBJ2-1, with TRBD2 matching over 10 bases. V dropped 6 bases and J dropped 3; count of bases not matched to a gene: 8. Germline CDR1 and CDR2: SEHNR and FQNEAQ (reference sequence). This CDR3 is built from 16 residues. The CDR3 here is CASSLRTSGLYNEQFF. CDR3 DNA sequence: TGTGCCAGCAGTTTAAGGACTAGCGGACTCTACAATGAGCAGTTCTTC.